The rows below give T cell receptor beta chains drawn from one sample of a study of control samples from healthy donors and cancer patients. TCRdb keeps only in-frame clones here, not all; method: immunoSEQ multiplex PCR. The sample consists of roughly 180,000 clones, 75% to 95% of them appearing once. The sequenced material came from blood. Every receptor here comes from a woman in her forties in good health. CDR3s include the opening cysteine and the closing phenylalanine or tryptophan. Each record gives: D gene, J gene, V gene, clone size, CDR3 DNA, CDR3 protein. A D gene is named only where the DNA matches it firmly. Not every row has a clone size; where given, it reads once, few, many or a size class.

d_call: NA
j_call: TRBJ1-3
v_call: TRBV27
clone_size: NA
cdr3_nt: TGTGCCAGCAGTCCCGACGCGAGCTCTGGAAACACCATATATTTT
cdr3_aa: CASSPDASSGNTIYF

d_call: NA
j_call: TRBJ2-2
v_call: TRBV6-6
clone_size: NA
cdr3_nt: TGTGCCAGCAGTTACGGGGGTCGATTCCTCGCCGGGGAGCTGTTTTTT
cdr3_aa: CASSYGGRFLAGELFF

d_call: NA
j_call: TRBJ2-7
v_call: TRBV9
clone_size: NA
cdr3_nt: TGTGCCAGCAGCGTAGCTACAGGGTTCGAGCAGTACTTC
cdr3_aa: CASSVATGFEQYF

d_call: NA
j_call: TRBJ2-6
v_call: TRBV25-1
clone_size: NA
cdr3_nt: TGTGCCAGCACTACAGGAGGCTCTGGGGCCAACGTCCTGACTTTC
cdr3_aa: CASTTGGSGANVLTF

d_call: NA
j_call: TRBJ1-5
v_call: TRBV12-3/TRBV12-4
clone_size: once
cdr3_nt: TGTGCCAGCAGTGAGGGGTATCAGCCCCAGCATTTT
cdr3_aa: CASSEGYQPQHF

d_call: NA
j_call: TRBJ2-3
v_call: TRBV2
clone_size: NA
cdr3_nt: TGTGCCAGCAGTGATGCCGGGCCTCCCGAGGCAGATACGCAGTATTTT
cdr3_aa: CASSDAGPPEADTQYF

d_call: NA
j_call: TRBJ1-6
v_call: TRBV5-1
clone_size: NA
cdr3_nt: TGCGCCAGCAGCCCAGACGGCGTAGCCCTCCACTTT
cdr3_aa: CASSPDGVALHF

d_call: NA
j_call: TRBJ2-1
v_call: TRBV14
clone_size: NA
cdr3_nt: TGTGCCAGCAGCCAAGATAGGCGTAATGAGCAGTTCTTC
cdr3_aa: CASSQDRRNEQFF

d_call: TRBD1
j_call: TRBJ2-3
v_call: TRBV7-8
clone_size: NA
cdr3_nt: TGTGCCAGCAGCTTAGCGCGGACAGGGGTTATGGATACGCAGTATTTT
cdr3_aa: CASSLARTGVMDTQYF

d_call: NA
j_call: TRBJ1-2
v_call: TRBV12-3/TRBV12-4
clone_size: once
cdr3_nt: TGTGCCAGCAGTCTGAGGGGGGGGTATGGCTACACCTTC
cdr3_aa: CASSLRGGYGYTF

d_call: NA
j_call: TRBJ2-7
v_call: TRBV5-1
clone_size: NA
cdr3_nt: TGCGCCAGCAGCATCACAGGTTCCTACGAGCAGTACTTC
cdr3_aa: CASSITGSYEQYF

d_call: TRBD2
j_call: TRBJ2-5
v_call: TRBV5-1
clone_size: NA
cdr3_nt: TGCGCCAGCAGCTTGTGGGGCCCTAGCGGGGGGCGGTACCAAGAGACCCAGTACTTC
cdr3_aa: CASSLWGPSGGRYQETQYF

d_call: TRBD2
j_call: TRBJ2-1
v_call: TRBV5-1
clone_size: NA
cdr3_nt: TGCGCCAGCAGCTTGGCCCAGGGACTACAGTTTAATGAGCAGTTCTTC
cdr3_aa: CASSLAQGLQFNEQFF

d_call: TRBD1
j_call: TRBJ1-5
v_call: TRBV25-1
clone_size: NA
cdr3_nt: TGTGCCAGCAGTGGGACAGGGCAAGATCAGCCCCAGCATTTT
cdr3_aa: CASSGTGQDQPQHF

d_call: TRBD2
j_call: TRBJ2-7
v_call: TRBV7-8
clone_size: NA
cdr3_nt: TGTGCCAGCAGCCTCACACCCAGGGAGGGGCCCTACGAGCAGTACTTC
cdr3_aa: CASSLTPREGPYEQYF

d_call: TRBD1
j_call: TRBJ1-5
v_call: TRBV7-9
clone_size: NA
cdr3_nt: TGTGCCAGCAGCTTAGTTTTGACAGGGGAAGGGCAGCCCCAGCATTTT
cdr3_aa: CASSLVLTGEGQPQHF

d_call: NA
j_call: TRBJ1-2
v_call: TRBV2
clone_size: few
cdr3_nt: TGTGCCAGCAGTGAGATTCCGGGGGCGGGTGGCTACACCTTC
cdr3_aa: CASSEIPGAGGYTF

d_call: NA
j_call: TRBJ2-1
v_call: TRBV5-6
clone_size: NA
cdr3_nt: TGTGCCAGCAGCTCACCCCAAAGAGGATACAATGAGCAGTTCTTC
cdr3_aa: CASSSPQRGYNEQFF

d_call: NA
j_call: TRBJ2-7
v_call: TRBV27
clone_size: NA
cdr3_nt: TGTGCCACCACAGGGACCGGCTACGAGCAGTACTTC
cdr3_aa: CATTGTGYEQYF

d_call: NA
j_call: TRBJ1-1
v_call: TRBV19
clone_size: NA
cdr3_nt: TGTGCCAGTAGTATAGGGAGGGCCGAGATGAATGGTGAAGCTTTCTTT
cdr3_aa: CASSIGRAEMNGEAFF

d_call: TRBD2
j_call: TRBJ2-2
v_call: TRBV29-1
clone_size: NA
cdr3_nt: TGCAGCGCCGCCGGACTAGCGGGGGGATTCCCCGGGGAGCTGTTTTTT
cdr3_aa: CSAAGLAGGFPGELFF

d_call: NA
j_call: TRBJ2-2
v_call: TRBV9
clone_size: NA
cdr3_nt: TGTGCCAGCACCTTGAGGGGGGACAAGAACACCGGGGAGCTGTTTTTT
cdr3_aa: CASTLRGDKNTGELFF

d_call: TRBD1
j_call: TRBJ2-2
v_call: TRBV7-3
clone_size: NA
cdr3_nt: TGTGCCAGCAGCTCCCGGGACAGGGCTGGCACCGGGGAGCTGTTTTTT
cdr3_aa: CASSSRDRAGTGELFF

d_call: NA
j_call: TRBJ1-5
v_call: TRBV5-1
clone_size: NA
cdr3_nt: TGCGCCAGCAGCCCTAAACCGTCTCAGCCCCAGCATTTT
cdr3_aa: CASSPKPSQPQHF

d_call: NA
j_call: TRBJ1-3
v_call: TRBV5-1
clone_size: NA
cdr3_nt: TGCGCCAGCAGCTTTGGGGTCTCTGGAAACACCATATATTTT
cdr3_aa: CASSFGVSGNTIYF

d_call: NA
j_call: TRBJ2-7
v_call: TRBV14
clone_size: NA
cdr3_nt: TGTGCCAGCAGCCAAAACCAGGTTGGCGAGCAGTACTTC
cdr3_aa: CASSQNQVGEQYF

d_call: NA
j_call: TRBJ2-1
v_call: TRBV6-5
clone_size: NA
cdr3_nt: TGTGCCAGCAGTTGGGGGGCCCTTAATGAGCAGTTCTTC
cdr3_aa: CASSWGALNEQFF

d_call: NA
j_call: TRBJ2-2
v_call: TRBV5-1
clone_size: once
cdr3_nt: TGCGCCAGCAGGTGGGGTAGCACCGGGGAGCTGTTTTTT
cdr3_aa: CASRWGSTGELFF

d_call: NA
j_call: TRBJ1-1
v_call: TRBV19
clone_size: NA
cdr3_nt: TGTGCCAGTAGTATCTTCGGGGAGAACACTGAAGCTTTCTTT
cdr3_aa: CASSIFGENTEAFF

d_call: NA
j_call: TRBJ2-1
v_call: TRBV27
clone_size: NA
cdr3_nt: TGTGCCAGCAGTACACCGGGACCCAGTGAGCAGTTCTTC
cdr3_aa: CASSTPGPSEQFF